The rows below give T cell receptor beta chains drawn from one sample of a study of blood T cell repertoires in COVID-19. Sequencing was performed with immunoSEQ multiplex PCR; in TCRdb, only in-frame clones are kept and a portion is missing. The sample includes around 81,000 clones, approximately 89% of them seen just once. Sequences were obtained from peripheral blood. The origin of the receptors is a woman aged 55-70 years with acute or convalescent COVID-19. CDR3s include the opening cysteine and the closing phenylalanine or tryptophan. The D gene is left open where the match is weak. Expanded clones are given a class, and other clones once, few, many or no size at all.

d_call: NA
v_call: TRBV28
j_call: TRBJ2-7
clone_size: once
cdr3_aa: CAALPPLARSYEQYF
cdr3_nt: TGTGCCGCCCTCCCCCCCCTGGCACGTTCCTACGAGCAGTACTTC

d_call: TRBD1
v_call: TRBV4-1
j_call: TRBJ2-1
clone_size: NA
cdr3_aa: CASSLRTGMGDEQFF
cdr3_nt: TGCGCCAGCAGCCTGCGGACAGGGATGGGGGATGAGCAGTTCTTC

d_call: NA
v_call: TRBV29-1
j_call: TRBJ2-7
clone_size: once
cdr3_aa: CSVEGAKNEQYF
cdr3_nt: TGCAGCGTTGAGGGGGCTAAAAACGAGCAGTACTTC

d_call: TRBD1
v_call: TRBV5-4
j_call: TRBJ2-7
clone_size: NA
cdr3_aa: CASSLGQGIEQYF
cdr3_nt: TGTGCCAGCAGCTTGGGACAGGGGATTGAGCAGTACTTC

d_call: TRBD1
v_call: TRBV5-1
j_call: TRBJ1-2
clone_size: NA
cdr3_aa: CASSETGGIYGYTF
cdr3_nt: TGCGCCAGCAGCGAGACAGGGGGGATCTATGGCTACACCTTC

d_call: NA
v_call: TRBV24-1
j_call: TRBJ1-2
clone_size: NA
cdr3_aa: CATSDRQDYGYTF
cdr3_nt: TGTGCCACCAGTGACCGACAGGACTATGGCTACACCTTC

d_call: NA
v_call: TRBV18
j_call: TRBJ2-3
clone_size: once
cdr3_aa: CASSEGGMTDTQYF
cdr3_nt: TGTGCCAGCTCAGAAGGCGGGATGACAGATACGCAGTATTTT

d_call: NA
v_call: TRBV2
j_call: TRBJ2-2
clone_size: NA
cdr3_aa: CASRTGNLGELFF
cdr3_nt: TGTGCCAGCAGGACGGGTAACCTCGGGGAGCTGTTTTTT

d_call: NA
v_call: TRBV7-3
j_call: TRBJ2-5
clone_size: NA
cdr3_aa: CASSFGGGETQYF
cdr3_nt: TGTGCCAGCAGCTTTGGAGGTGGGGAGACCCAGTACTTC

d_call: NA
v_call: TRBV27
j_call: TRBJ2-3
clone_size: NA
cdr3_aa: CASSLSSSTDTQYF
cdr3_nt: TGTGCCAGCAGTTTATCTTCTAGCACAGATACGCAGTATTTT

d_call: NA
v_call: TRBV7-6
j_call: TRBJ2-5
clone_size: NA
cdr3_aa: CASSLNAGSGTQYF
cdr3_nt: TGTGCCAGCAGCTTAAATGCGGGGTCGGGGACCCAGTACTTC

d_call: TRBD2
v_call: TRBV6-2/TRBV6-3
j_call: TRBJ2-2
clone_size: NA
cdr3_aa: CASSYGGLGNTGELFF
cdr3_nt: TGTGCCAGCAGTTACGGGGGACTAGGGAACACCGGGGAGCTGTTTTTT

d_call: NA
v_call: TRBV9
j_call: TRBJ2-1
clone_size: NA
cdr3_aa: CASSVESHGNEQFF
cdr3_nt: TGTGCCAGCAGCGTAGAGTCCCACGGCAATGAGCAGTTCTTC

d_call: TRBD2
v_call: TRBV7-2
j_call: TRBJ2-3
clone_size: NA
cdr3_aa: CASSLGARGGSDTQYF
cdr3_nt: TGTGCCAGCAGCTTAGGGGCGCGGGGGGGCTCAGATACGCAGTATTTT

d_call: NA
v_call: TRBV7-9
j_call: TRBJ1-3
clone_size: few
cdr3_aa: CASSLAGESGNTIYF
cdr3_nt: TGTGCCAGCAGCTTAGCGGGAGAATCTGGAAACACCATATATTTT

d_call: NA
v_call: TRBV12-3/TRBV12-4
j_call: TRBJ2-7
clone_size: NA
cdr3_aa: CASASGGDEQYF
cdr3_nt: TGTGCCAGCGCCAGTGGTGGAGACGAGCAGTACTTC

d_call: NA
v_call: TRBV6-2/TRBV6-3
j_call: TRBJ1-2
clone_size: NA
cdr3_aa: CASSYHTTGDGYTF
cdr3_nt: TGTGCCAGCAGTTACCATACTACCGGCGATGGCTACACCTTC

d_call: TRBD2
v_call: TRBV27
j_call: TRBJ2-3
clone_size: NA
cdr3_aa: CASGVGGGTDTQYF
cdr3_nt: TGTGCCAGCGGGGTGGGAGGGGGCACAGATACGCAGTATTTT

d_call: NA
v_call: TRBV9
j_call: TRBJ1-3
clone_size: NA
cdr3_aa: CASSAQVANSGNTIYF
cdr3_nt: TGTGCCAGCAGCGCACAGGTTGCCAACTCTGGAAACACCATATATTTT

d_call: TRBD2
v_call: TRBV5-1
j_call: TRBJ2-2
clone_size: NA
cdr3_aa: CASSFGGRENTGELFF
cdr3_nt: TGCGCCAGCAGCTTTGGAGGGAGGGAGAACACCGGGGAGCTGTTTTTT

d_call: NA
v_call: TRBV7-9
j_call: TRBJ2-7
clone_size: once
cdr3_aa: CASSYQSHEQYF
cdr3_nt: TGTGCCAGCAGCTATCAATCCCACGAGCAGTACTTC

d_call: TRBD2
v_call: TRBV4-1
j_call: TRBJ2-3
clone_size: NA
cdr3_aa: CASSHPAGADTQYF
cdr3_nt: TGCGCCAGCAGCCACCCGGCGGGGGCAGATACGCAGTATTTT

d_call: TRBD2
v_call: TRBV4-3
j_call: TRBJ2-7
clone_size: NA
cdr3_aa: CASSQGVAGLASYEQYF
cdr3_nt: TGCGCCAGCAGCCAAGGAGTGGCGGGACTAGCTTCCTACGAGCAGTACTTC

d_call: TRBD1
v_call: TRBV6-4
j_call: TRBJ1-5
clone_size: NA
cdr3_aa: CASTGQGGGKSQHF
cdr3_nt: TGTGCCAGCACCGGACAGGGTGGGGGTAAGTCCCAGCATTTT

d_call: NA
v_call: TRBV30
j_call: TRBJ2-7
clone_size: NA
cdr3_aa: CAWSVQGYGEQYF
cdr3_nt: TGTGCCTGGAGTGTACAGGGATACGGCGAGCAGTACTTC

d_call: TRBD1
v_call: TRBV7-9
j_call: TRBJ2-7
clone_size: NA
cdr3_aa: CASSWDRTSREQYF
cdr3_nt: TGTGCCAGCAGCTGGGACAGGACTTCTCGGGAGCAGTACTTC

d_call: TRBD2
v_call: TRBV2
j_call: TRBJ2-7
clone_size: NA
cdr3_aa: CASTEREDAYEQYF
cdr3_nt: TGTGCCAGCACGGAGCGGGAGGACGCCTACGAGCAGTACTTC

d_call: TRBD1
v_call: TRBV28
j_call: TRBJ1-5
clone_size: NA
cdr3_aa: CASSRGQGGNQPQHF
cdr3_nt: TGTGCCAGCAGTAGGGGACAGGGCGGCAATCAGCCCCAGCATTTT

d_call: TRBD1
v_call: TRBV5-1
j_call: TRBJ1-5
clone_size: NA
cdr3_aa: CASSFGQGRNQPQHF
cdr3_nt: TGCGCCAGCAGCTTTGGACAGGGGCGCAATCAGCCCCAGCATTTT

d_call: NA
v_call: TRBV28
j_call: TRBJ2-5
clone_size: NA
cdr3_aa: CASNTGGQREETQYF
cdr3_nt: TGTGCCAGCAACACTGGAGGACAGAGGGAAGAGACCCAGTACTTC

d_call: NA
v_call: TRBV30
j_call: TRBJ2-7
clone_size: NA
cdr3_aa: CAWSAGREQYF
cdr3_nt: TGTGCCTGGAGTGCAGGGAGGGAGCAGTACTTC

d_call: NA
v_call: TRBV2
j_call: TRBJ2-4
clone_size: NA
cdr3_aa: CASSSDYLAKNIQYF
cdr3_nt: TGTGCCAGCAGTTCGGACTACCTAGCCAAAAACATTCAGTACTTC

d_call: NA
v_call: TRBV7-2
j_call: TRBJ2-7
clone_size: NA
cdr3_aa: CASSQQEGPVEQYF
cdr3_nt: TGTGCCAGCAGCCAGCAGGAGGGCCCCGTCGAGCAGTACTTC

d_call: TRBD1
v_call: TRBV23-1
j_call: TRBJ1-1
clone_size: NA
cdr3_aa: CASMTGLNTEAFF
cdr3_nt: TGCGCCAGCATGACAGGGCTGAACACTGAAGCTTTCTTT

d_call: TRBD1
v_call: TRBV3-1/TRBV3-2
j_call: TRBJ1-1
clone_size: NA
cdr3_aa: CASSRTGVTEAFF
cdr3_nt: TGTGCCAGCAGCCGGACAGGGGTCACTGAAGCTTTCTTT

d_call: NA
v_call: TRBV12-3/TRBV12-4
j_call: TRBJ2-1
clone_size: once
cdr3_aa: CASQTQGREQFF
cdr3_nt: TGTGCCAGCCAAACTCAAGGGAGGGAGCAGTTCTTC

d_call: TRBD1
v_call: TRBV19
j_call: TRBJ1-2
clone_size: NA
cdr3_aa: CASSTLGTGTDYGYTF
cdr3_nt: TGTGCCAGTAGTACGCTGGGGACCGGGACAGATTATGGCTACACCTTC

d_call: TRBD2
v_call: TRBV19
j_call: TRBJ2-2
clone_size: NA
cdr3_aa: CASSIGAGVRTGELFF
cdr3_nt: TGTGCCAGTAGTATAGGAGCGGGAGTGAGGACCGGGGAGCTGTTTTTT

d_call: TRBD2
v_call: TRBV10-1
j_call: TRBJ2-7
clone_size: NA
cdr3_aa: CASRGLAAVEQYF
cdr3_nt: TGCGCCAGCAGGGGACTAGCGGCCGTTGAGCAGTACTTC

d_call: TRBD2
v_call: TRBV6-6
j_call: TRBJ2-7
clone_size: NA
cdr3_aa: CASSLSGSYEQYF
cdr3_nt: TGTGCCAGTTCACTTAGCGGGAGCTACGAGCAGTACTTC

d_call: NA
v_call: TRBV29-1
j_call: TRBJ1-1
clone_size: NA
cdr3_aa: CSVTPGWVQNTEAFF
cdr3_nt: TGCAGCGTGACCCCGGGTTGGGTACAGAACACTGAAGCTTTCTTT

d_call: NA
v_call: TRBV19
j_call: TRBJ2-1
clone_size: NA
cdr3_aa: CASSRRTGYNEQFF
cdr3_nt: TGTGCCAGTAGTAGAAGAACAGGTTACAATGAGCAGTTCTTC

d_call: NA
v_call: TRBV9
j_call: TRBJ1-1
clone_size: NA
cdr3_aa: CASSPRTVLEHGEAFF
cdr3_nt: TGTGCCAGCAGCCCCCGGACAGTATTAGAACATGGTGAAGCTTTCTTT

d_call: TRBD1
v_call: TRBV28
j_call: TRBJ1-4
clone_size: NA
cdr3_aa: CASSLGDRVGEKLFF
cdr3_nt: TGTGCCAGCAGTTTAGGGGACAGGGTGGGTGAAAAACTGTTTTTT

d_call: TRBD2
v_call: TRBV5-8
j_call: TRBJ2-7
clone_size: NA
cdr3_aa: CASKAGGREQYF
cdr3_nt: TGTGCCAGCAAGGCGGGAGGAAGGGAGCAGTACTTC

d_call: TRBD1
v_call: TRBV6-5
j_call: TRBJ2-7
clone_size: NA
cdr3_aa: CASSYGTGPYEQYF
cdr3_nt: TGTGCCAGCAGTTATGGGACAGGCCCCTACGAGCAGTACTTC